This T cell receptor (beta chain) was retrieved from a study of cytomegalovirus exposure and HLA in healthy donors. Germline assignment: CDR1 MRHNA and CDR2 SNTAGT. The CDR3 loop spans 16 amino acids. After removal of 3 bases from V and 0 bases from J, the junction contained 4 bases not matched to a gene. 13 Jbeta primers and 60 Vbeta primers were used for the PCR. Libraries were prepared by immunoSEQ multiplex PCR; TCRdb keeps only in-frame clonotypes and omits some of them. The repertoire table contains approximately 50,000 clones. The sequenced sample consisted of PBMCs. This chain connects TRBV6-4 to TRBJ2-3; TRBD2 matches 9 bases. This clonotype was obtained from a female donor in good health and CMV-seronegative. The CDR3 is CASSESTSGSTDTQYF. The CDR3 DNA reads TGTGCCAGCAGTGAGTCTACTAGCGGGAGCACAGATACGCAGTATTTT.